These 10 T cell receptor beta chains were all obtained from the same sample, sequenced in a study of cytomegalovirus exposure and HLA in healthy donors. Generated by immunoSEQ multiplex PCR, the TCRdb table keeps only in-frame clones and is missing some. Among about 49,000 clones listed, roughly nine tenths were seen once. Material: PBMCs. The receptors were sampled from a man between 18 and 29 years old in good health and CMV-seronegative.

This chain uses TRBV9 with TRBJ2-3; 14 nucleotides align to TRBD2. Germline V gene sequence: CDR1 SGDLS, CDR2 YYNGEE. The V segment lost 3 bases and the J segment 0 bases; nucleotides outside the gene matches: 6. The CDR3 is 18 amino acids. The CDR3 spells CASSDGTSGRGSTDTQYF. Written as DNA, the CDR3 is TGTGCCAGCAGCGACGGGACTAGCGGGAGAGGGAGCACAGATACGCAGTATTTT.

V usage is TRBV21-1 and J usage is TRBJ2-2; the table's D call, TRBD1, has no DNA check behind it. TRBV21-1 is designated a pseudogene. The CDR3 is 16 amino acids. The CDR3 loop is CASSKYDRDRPGELFF. The CDR3 DNA is TGTGCCAGCAGCAAATACGACAGGGATCGGCCCGGGGAGCTGTTTTTT.

The rearrangement joins TRBV19 to TRBJ2-3, with 11 positions matching TRBD1. The trim removed 5 bases at V and 5 bases at J, leaving 6 bases unmatched. Germline V gene data show CDR1 as LNHDA and CDR2 as SQIVND (reference sequence). The CDR3 extends over 15 amino acids. CDR3 loop: CASSLGQGAGDTQYF. DNA for the CDR3: TGTGCCAGTAGTTTAGGACAGGGGGCCGGAGATACGCAGTATTTT.

V gene TRBV9 combines with J gene TRBJ2-7; 11 bases align to TRBD1. The CDR3 has 15 residues. J gave up 2 bases and V 4 bases, and 5 bases lay outside the gene matches. CDR1 is SGDLS, CDR2 YYNGEE, per germline. The CDR3 DNA sequence: TGTGCCAGCAGCCCCGGGACAGGGGGGCCCTACGAGCAGTACTTC. Translating it yields CASSPGTGGPYEQYF.

The chain carries TRBV5-6 and TRBJ2-1; 10 bases map to TRBD2. Trimming removed 4 bases from V and 10 bases from J; junction bases left unmatched: 5. The CDR3 is 13 amino acids. Germline V CDR1 and CDR2: SGHDT, YYEEEE. In nucleotides, the CDR3 is TGTGCCAGCAGCCCGCTAGCGGGAGTCGAGCAGTTCTTC. Its protein product is CASSPLAGVEQFF.

V usage is TRBV4-2 and J usage is TRBJ2-2; D perhaps matches TRBD2 (6 bases). The germline V and J ends were trimmed by 7 bases and 5 bases, with 17 bases remaining between them. This CDR3 is 15 amino acids long. From germline, CDR1 is LGHNA and CDR2 YNFKEQ. The CDR3 region is CASTLSAGHTGELFF. For the CDR3, the DNA is TGTGCCAGCACCCTTTCAGCGGGCCATACCGGGGAGCTGTTTTTT.

The rearrangement links TRBV19 to TRBJ2-1, with 12 bases matching TRBD1. Germline values: CDR1 LNHDA, CDR2 SQIVND (reference sequence). Losses at the gene ends were 4 bases for V and 5 bases for J; bases not matched to a gene: 6. This CDR3 is built from 16 residues. Written as DNA, the CDR3 is TGTGCCAGTAGTAATTTGGGGACAGGGGGCAACAATGAGCAGTTCTTC. The encoded protein is CASSNLGTGGNNEQFF.

The rearrangement uses TRBV19 and TRBJ1-1; D gene uncertain. CDR3 length equals 16 residues. Germline lookup yields CDR1 LNHDA and CDR2 SQIVND (reference sequence). V was clipped by 3 bases and J by 4 bases, with 18 bases between them. CDR3 residues: CASSMVRVLSGTEAFF. CDR3 bases: TGTGCCAGTAGTATGGTAAGGGTCTTGAGCGGCACTGAAGCTTTCTTT.

This chain connects TRBV7-9 to TRBJ1-2; 10 positions match TRBD1. V dropped 6 bases and J dropped 2; count of bases not matched to a gene: 3. CDR1 is SEHNR, CDR2 FQNEAQ, per germline (reference sequence). CDR3 length equals 14 residues. In DNA form, the CDR3 reads TGTGCCAGCAGACGGGACAGGGGAAACTATGGCTACACCTTC. Translating gives CASRRDRGNYGYTF.

In this sample, this clone turned up once. The chain carries TRBV25-1 and TRBJ1-1; D possibly corresponds to TRBD1 (5 bases). The V end lost 6 bases, the J end lost 4 bases, and 9 bases lay between the germline ends. The CDR3 consists of 12 residues. CDR1 and CDR2 (germline): MGHDK, SYGVNS. For the CDR3, the DNA is TGTGCCAGCAGAGCGGGGGTCACTGAAGCTTTCTTT. It codes for CASRAGVTEAFF.